This TCR beta chain is from a study of T cells in Graves' hyperthyroidism and ophthalmopathy. This clonotype occurred many times. What it binds is unknown. TCR beta CDR3 regions were amplified from RNA transcripts. Researchers ran a first-round RT-PCR on the TCR CDR3 using the HTBI primer set. TCRdb redid the calling of the multiplex PCR reads with MiXCR, one entry per CDR3 protein. Among roughly 360,000 distinct CDR3 sequences listed, 13% were seen once. CDR1 and CDR2 from the germline V gene are MNHEY and SMNVEV (reference sequence). CDR3 length: 16 amino acids. Trimming shortened V by 4 bases and J by 5 bases, and 20 bases separated the two germline ends. Diagnoses were established using clinical symptoms, serum thyroxine and TRAb, thyroid ultrasound and orbital computed tomography. Study-level findings and limits: Prediction of ophthalmopathy progression came a median roughly 6.4 months pre-onset.

The genes are TRBV27 and TRBJ1-1, with a possible D match to TRBD1 (5 bases). What was sequenced was blood. The TCR comes from a man under 40 with Graves' hyperthyroidism that later progressed to Graves' ophthalmopathy. CDR3 protein: CASSSRDVISSTEAFF. The CDR3 nucleotides are TGTGCCAGCAGTTCCAGGGACGTGATTAGTAGTACTGAAGCTTTCTTT.